The 12 T cell receptor beta chains presented below share a single source sample, sequenced in a study of cytomegalovirus exposure and HLA in healthy donors (TCRdb year 2017). The method behind the library was the immunoSEQ multiplex PCR assay. The multiplex PCR relied on a mix of 60 forward primers for TCR Vbeta segments and 13 reverse primers for TCR Jbeta segments. Imported from immuneACCESS, the table was reduced by TCRdb to in-frame sequences with V and J called. These copies leave out some clones; in studies compared against another copy, an unresolved V gene accounts for under half, and the cause of the remainder is not known. The sample data list fewer than 200,000 clones, and about three quarters of these were observed just once. The top ten clones comprise 0.7% to 0.85% of the sample. Sequenced input: PBMCs. All receptors come from a female donor in good health and CMV-seronegative.

V usage is TRBV28 and J usage is TRBJ2-7; D may be TRBD1 (6 bases). Trimming took off 2 bases at V and 4 bases at J, with 18 bases between the two ends. The CDR3 is 16 residues long. The germline V gene has CDR1 MDHEN and CDR2 SYDVKM. DNA of the CDR3: TGTGCCAGCAGTTTAGGGGTAACAAGGACAGATTACGAGCAGTACTTC. Translating it yields CASSLGVTRTDYEQYF.

The chain joins TRBV6-1 to TRBJ2-5, with 10 bases lining up with TRBD1. This CDR3 has 14 amino acids. Germline V lookup: CDR1 MNHNS, CDR2 SASEGT. V was pared by 10 bases and J by 0 bases, with 5 bases of the junction left unmatched. In DNA, the CDR3 is TGTGCCACCGAGGACAGGGGGTACCAAGAGACCCAGTACTTC. It is translated as CATEDRGYQETQYF.

The chain couples TRBV7-9 to TRBJ2-1, with 12 bases that match TRBD1. The CDR3 length is 16 residues. Germline CDR1 SEHNR, CDR2 FQNEAQ (reference sequence). V shed 1 base, J shed 2 bases, and the junction held 0 bases outside the gene matches. The CDR3 reads CASSLGDRGPYNEQFF. Written as DNA, the CDR3 is TGTGCCAGCAGCTTAGGGGACAGGGGGCCCTACAATGAGCAGTTCTTC.

V and J are TRBV28 and TRBJ2-1; D is possibly TRBD1 (6 bases). V was cut by 10 bases and J by 7 bases, with 17 bases left in between. CDR3 length equals 13 residues. CDR1 is MDHEN, CDR2 SYDVKM, per germline. This chain's CDR3 is CAILPGDGNEQFF. The CDR3 region has the DNA TGTGCCATCCTCCCAGGGGACGGGAATGAGCAGTTCTTC.

The rearrangement links TRBV6-5 to TRBJ2-3; D possibly corresponds to TRBD2 (6 bases). Trimming removed 5 bases at V and 3 bases at J, with 15 bases between. The CDR3 covers 15 residues. The V gene's germline CDR1 is MNHEY and CDR2 SVGAGI. CDR3 loop: CASSRWTTGTDTQYF. In DNA form, the CDR3 reads TGTGCCAGCAGTCGGTGGACTACGGGGACAGATACGCAGTATTTT.

A single count supports this clone. This rearrangement joins TRBV10-3 to TRBJ2-5, with TRBD1 identical over 8 bases. Per the germline V gene, CDR1 is ENHRY and CDR2 is SYGVKD. V was pared by 5 bases and J by 5 bases, with 7 bases of the junction left unmatched. This CDR3 comprises 14 residues. This chain's CDR3 is CAISFQGAGETQYF. CDR3 in DNA: TGTGCCATCAGTTTCCAGGGGGCTGGGGAGACCCAGTACTTC.

The CDR3 nucleotides are TGCGCCAGCAGCTTCGCCCCTGGCGGGGCCTACGAGCAGTACTTC. This codes for CASSFAPGGAYEQYF. V usage is TRBV5-1 and J usage is TRBJ2-7, with a possible D match to TRBD2 (6 bases). V lost 2 bases to trimming and J lost 2 bases, with 14 bases between them. Germline values: CDR1 SGHRS, CDR2 YFSETQ. There are 15 residues in the CDR3.

The chain carries TRBV9 and TRBJ2-3; no definite D call. This CDR3 contains 13 residues. Between the trimmed V and J ends, which lost 0 bases and 10 bases, there was a span of 12 bases. Germline values: CDR1 SGDLS, CDR2 YYNGEE. CDR3 coding DNA: TGTGCCAGCAGCGTAGACCCCGGCCGGGCGCAGTATTTT. Translation gives CASSVDPGRAQYF.

This chain uses TRBV6-5 with TRBJ2-7, with 11 positions matching TRBD1. V lost 5 bases to trimming and J lost 5 bases; unmatched junction nucleotides: 5. Looked up from germline, CDR1 is MNHEY and CDR2 is SVGAGI. This CDR3 comprises 14 residues. The CDR3 loop reads CASSNRDRGDEQYF. CDR3 sequence (DNA): TGTGCCAGCAGTAACCGGGACAGGGGGGACGAGCAGTACTTC.

This chain links TRBV18 with TRBJ2-1; D gene unclear. The CDR3 sequence is 11 residues long. Germline assignment: CDR1 KGHSH and CDR2 LQKENI. With 6 bases removed from V and 7 bases from J, the gap between germline ends came to 7 bases. This CDR3 reads CASSPQNEQFF. The CDR3 coding sequence is TGTGCCAGCTCCCCTCAGAATGAGCAGTTCTTC.

This clone was detected only once. This sequence joins TRBV6-5 and TRBJ2-2; possibly TRBD1 for D (7 bases). The V and J ends lost 6 bases and 8 bases respectively, with 16 bases between them. The CDR3 is 14 amino acids. Germline CDR1 MNHEY, CDR2 SVGAGI. The DNA of the CDR3 is TGTGCCAGCAGACAGCCAGGGGGGAGAGGGGAGCTGTTTTTT. This encodes CASRQPGGRGELFF.

V is TRBV7-2 and J is TRBJ2-3; 8 positions agree with TRBD2. The ends lost 5 bases at V and 5 bases at J; junction bases unmatched: 12. The CDR3 totals 16 residues. The germline V gene encodes CDR1 SGHTA and CDR2 FQGNSA. CDR3 coding DNA: TGTGCCAGCAGCCCACGTTCGGGAGGGCAATTAGATACGCAGTATTTT. The encoded protein is CASSPRSGGQLDTQYF.